The rows below give T cell receptor beta chains drawn from one sample of a study of blood T cell repertoires in COVID-19. Clones were read by immunoSEQ multiplex PCR, and TCRdb kept only the in-frame ones, dropping some. Among over 250,000 clones listed, 90% were seen once. The sample comprised PBMCs or T cells enriched from blood (not recorded which). The receptor set was obtained from a man between 60 and 70 years old who had recovered from COVID-19. CDR3s leave out the opening cysteine and the closing phenylalanine or tryptophan.

v_call	j_call	cdr3_aa
TRBV15	TRBJ2-7	ATRSSYEQY
TRBV29-1	TRBJ1-5	SVAGGFDQPQH
TRBV7-9	TRBJ1-2	ASTDAGGPYGYT
TRBV29-1	TRBJ2-7	SVEDQATYEQY
TRBV13	TRBJ2-7	ASSLRTLGSGRGYEQY
TRBV7-3	TRBJ1-2	ASSSGQGYGYT
TRBV27	TRBJ1-4	ASRGQGVSNEKLF
TRBV11-2	TRBJ1-1	ASSLPGNTEAF
TRBV7-2	TRBJ2-1	ASSFGGHSYNEQF
TRBV5-1	TRBJ2-3	ASSLAAGNTDTQY
TRBV7-9	TRBJ1-3	ASSSGGTGNTIY
TRBV9	TRBJ1-4	ASSLSRAVGAGEKLF
TRBV19	TRBJ1-2	ASSPRGGQGGSAHGYT
TRBV24-1	TRBJ2-7	ATSDSQIYEQY
TRBV27	TRBJ1-5	ASRGGRSNQPQH
TRBV4-3	TRBJ1-5	ASSQDRNQPQH
TRBV9	TRBJ1-4	ASSRQATNEKLF
TRBV7-9	TRBJ2-7	ASSSWVGTATYEQY
TRBV5-1	TRBJ1-1	ASSGTGRTEAF
TRBV24-1	TRBJ2-2	ATSGTGGSGELF
TRBV24-1	TRBJ2-7	ATSDSDRGRLYEQY
TRBV19	TRBJ1-2	ASSTLHSERGYGYT
TRBV12-3/TRBV12-4	TRBJ1-5	ASRSDLSQH
TRBV28	TRBJ2-2	ASGGLAGGPNTGELF
TRBV2	TRBJ1-5	ASSEETGAYQPQH
TRBV12-5	TRBJ2-6	ASGLVAEPGLVGANVLT
TRBV2	TRBJ2-7	ASRHPSGSREQY
TRBV6-5	TRBJ1-6	ASSLDRIGTPLH
TRBV7-9	TRBJ2-7	ASSSPIHHEQY
TRBV27	TRBJ2-3	ASSCPAERGTTDTQY
TRBV2	TRBJ1-2	ASSDLQNYGYT
TRBV18	TRBJ1-1	ASSPLGGTEAF
TRBV28	TRBJ1-1	ATTIPSGQGENGAPAF
TRBV19	TRBJ2-4	ASRPNAYGQGAENRHIQY
TRBV5-1	TRBJ1-1	ASSLGATGGITEAF
TRBV7-2	TRBJ1-6	ASSLGLFGGAYNSPLH
TRBV5-6	TRBJ2-3	ASSQTDTQY
TRBV2	TRBJ1-6	ASRIPDRNSPLH
TRBV28	TRBJ2-2	ASSFVRQAGELF
TRBV9	TRBJ2-5	ASSVSQRGQETQY
TRBV29-1	TRBJ2-7	SVQTGAAQY
TRBV25-1	TRBJ1-3	ASSDRARRDTIY
TRBV27	TRBJ1-2	ASSFSPLGSGYT
TRBV7-2	TRBJ2-7	ASSLLAGSEQY
TRBV18	TRBJ2-1	ASSPGDYNEQF
TRBV6-5	TRBJ2-3	ASSYSNGGQNTQY
TRBV12-5	TRBJ2-7	ASGLVRDRGHYEQY
TRBV10-2	TRBJ2-1	ASSEGLAYEQF
TRBV7-9	TRBJ2-7	ASSRDRGREQY
TRBV7-3	TRBJ2-2	ASSLGTSGISGELF
TRBV19	TRBJ1-5	ASSLEPTGSHQPQH
TRBV12-5	TRBJ2-2	ASGAGSNTGELF
TRBV7-9	TRBJ2-7	ASSRGLAEEQY
TRBV19	TRBJ1-1	ASSSQGGGTEAF
TRBV6-2/TRBV6-3	TRBJ2-7	ASSYSVGGYEQY